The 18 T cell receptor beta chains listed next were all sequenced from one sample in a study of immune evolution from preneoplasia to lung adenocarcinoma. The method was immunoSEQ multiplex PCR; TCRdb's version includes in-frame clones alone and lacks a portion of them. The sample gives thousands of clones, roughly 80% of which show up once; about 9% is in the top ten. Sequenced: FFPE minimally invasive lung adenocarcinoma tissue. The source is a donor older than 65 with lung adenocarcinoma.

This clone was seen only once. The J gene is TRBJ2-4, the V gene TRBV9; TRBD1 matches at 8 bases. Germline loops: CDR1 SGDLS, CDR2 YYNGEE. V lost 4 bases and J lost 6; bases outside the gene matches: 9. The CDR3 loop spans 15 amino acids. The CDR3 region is CASSKRQGFGNIQYF. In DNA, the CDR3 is TGTGCCAGCAGCAAACGACAGGGGTTCGGAAACATTCAGTACTTC.

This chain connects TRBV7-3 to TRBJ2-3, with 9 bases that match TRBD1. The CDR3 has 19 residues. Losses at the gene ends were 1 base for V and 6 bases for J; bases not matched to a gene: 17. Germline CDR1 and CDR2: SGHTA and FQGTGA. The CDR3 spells CASSLREGTGPPPEDTQYF. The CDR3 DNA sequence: TGTGCCAGCAGCTTAAGAGAGGGGACAGGGCCCCCCCCCGAGGATACGCAGTATTTT.

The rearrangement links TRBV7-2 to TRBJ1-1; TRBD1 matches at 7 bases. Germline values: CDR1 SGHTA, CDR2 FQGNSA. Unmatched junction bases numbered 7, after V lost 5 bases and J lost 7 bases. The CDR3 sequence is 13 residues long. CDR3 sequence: CASSLWGTVEAFF. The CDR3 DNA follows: TGTGCCAGCAGCCTCTGGGGGACAGTTGAAGCTTTCTTT.

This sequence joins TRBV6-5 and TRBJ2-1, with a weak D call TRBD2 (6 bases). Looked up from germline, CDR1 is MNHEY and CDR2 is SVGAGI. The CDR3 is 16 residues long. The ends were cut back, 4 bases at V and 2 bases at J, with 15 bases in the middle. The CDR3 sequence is CASSSNYGGTYNEQFF. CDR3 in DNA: TGTGCCAGCAGTTCAAACTACGGGGGTACCTACAATGAGCAGTTCTTC.

The CDR3 DNA reads TGTGCCAGCAGTTACCTAGCGGGAGGCGAGACCCAGTACTTC. Translating gives CASSYLAGGETQYF. The chain employs TRBV14 and TRBJ2-5; TRBD2 aligns across 11 bases. Germline CDR1 and CDR2: SGHDN and FVKESK. The junction had 5 bases not matched to a gene; V was cut back by 6 bases and J by 5 bases. CDR3 length: 14 residues.

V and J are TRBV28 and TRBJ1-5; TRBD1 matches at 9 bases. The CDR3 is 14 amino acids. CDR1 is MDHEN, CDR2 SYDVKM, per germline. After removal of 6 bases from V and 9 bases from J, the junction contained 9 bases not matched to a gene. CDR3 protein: CASRGTGPPAPQHF. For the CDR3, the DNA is TGTGCCAGCAGGGGGACAGGGCCCCCAGCGCCCCAGCATTTT.

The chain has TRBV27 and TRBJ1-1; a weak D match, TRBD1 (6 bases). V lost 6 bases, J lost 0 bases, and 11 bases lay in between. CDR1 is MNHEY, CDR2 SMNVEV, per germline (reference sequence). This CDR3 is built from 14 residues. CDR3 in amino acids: CASRIQGMNTEAFF. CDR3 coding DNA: TGTGCCAGCAGGATACAGGGTATGAACACTGAAGCTTTCTTT.

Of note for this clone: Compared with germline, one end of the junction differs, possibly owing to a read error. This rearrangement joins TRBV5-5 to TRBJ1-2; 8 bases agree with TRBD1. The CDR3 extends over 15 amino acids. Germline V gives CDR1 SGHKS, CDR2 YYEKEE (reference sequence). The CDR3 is CASSPPSGGRLGSAF. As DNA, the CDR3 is TGTGCCAGCAGTCCTCCGTCAGGGGGCCGGTTAGGCAGCGCCTTC.

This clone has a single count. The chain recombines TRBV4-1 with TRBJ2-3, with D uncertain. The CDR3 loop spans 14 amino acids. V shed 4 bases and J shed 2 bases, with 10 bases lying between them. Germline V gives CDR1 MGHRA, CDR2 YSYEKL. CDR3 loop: CASSPPHATDTQYF. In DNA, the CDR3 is TGCGCCAGCAGCCCCCCTCACGCCACAGATACGCAGTATTTT.

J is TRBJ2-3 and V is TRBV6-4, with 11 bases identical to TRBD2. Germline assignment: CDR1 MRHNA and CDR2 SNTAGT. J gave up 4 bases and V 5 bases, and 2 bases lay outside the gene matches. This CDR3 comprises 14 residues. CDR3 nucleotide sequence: TGTGCCAGCAGTCTAGCGGGAGGCCCAGATACGCAGTATTTT. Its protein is CASSLAGGPDTQYF.

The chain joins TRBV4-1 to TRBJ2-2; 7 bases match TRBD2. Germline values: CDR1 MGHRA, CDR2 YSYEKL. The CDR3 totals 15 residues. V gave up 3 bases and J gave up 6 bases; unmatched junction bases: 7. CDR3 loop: CASSQGRALPGELFF. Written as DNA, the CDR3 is TGCGCCAGCAGCCAGGGGAGGGCGCTGCCCGGGGAGCTGTTTTTT.

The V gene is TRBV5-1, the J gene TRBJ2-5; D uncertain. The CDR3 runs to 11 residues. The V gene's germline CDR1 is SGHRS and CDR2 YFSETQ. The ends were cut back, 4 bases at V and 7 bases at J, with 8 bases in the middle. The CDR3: CASSETGTQYF. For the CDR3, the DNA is TGCGCCAGCAGCGAGACGGGGACCCAGTACTTC.

In nucleotides, the CDR3 is TGTGCCAGCGGCGGTTACGACGACTATGGCTACACCTTC. Translation: CASGGYDDYGYTF. The chain carries TRBV21-1 and TRBJ1-2. TRBV21-1 represents a pseudogene. The CDR3 totals 13 residues.

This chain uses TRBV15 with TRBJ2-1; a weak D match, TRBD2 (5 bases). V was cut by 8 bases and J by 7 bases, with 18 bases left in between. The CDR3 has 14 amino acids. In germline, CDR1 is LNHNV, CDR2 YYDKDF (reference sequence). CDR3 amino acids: CATERDFSMNEQFF. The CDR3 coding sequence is TGTGCCACCGAGAGGGATTTCTCTATGAATGAGCAGTTCTTC.

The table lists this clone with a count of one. The CDR3 sequence: CASSISGNEQFF. The DNA of the CDR3 is TGTGCCAGCAGCATTAGCGGCAATGAGCAGTTCTTC. The genes are TRBV5-4 and TRBJ2-1, with D perhaps matching TRBD2 (6 bases). Trimming pared 4 bases from V and 6 bases from J, leaving 8 bases between. The germline CDR1 and CDR2 sequences are SGHNT and YYREEE (reference sequence). There are 12 residues in the CDR3.

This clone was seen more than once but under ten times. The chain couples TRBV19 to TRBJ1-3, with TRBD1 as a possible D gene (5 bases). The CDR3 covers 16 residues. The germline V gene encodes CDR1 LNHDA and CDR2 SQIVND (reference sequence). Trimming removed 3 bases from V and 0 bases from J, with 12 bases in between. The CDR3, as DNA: TGTGCCAGTAGTATTCGGAGGGGATCCTCTGGAAACACCATATATTTT. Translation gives CASSIRRGSSGNTIYF.

The CDR3 spells CASSSGQGVVYGYTF. CDR3 in DNA: TGTGCCAGTAGTTCCGGACAGGGGGTTGTCTATGGCTACACCTTC. The chain employs TRBV19 and TRBJ1-2; 10 bases line up with TRBD1. The CDR3 sequence is 15 residues long. Germline V lookup: CDR1 LNHDA, CDR2 SQIVND (reference sequence). Trimming at V came to 5 bases and at J to 4 bases, leaving 7 bases not matched to a gene. The entire variable domain, with the rest obtained from reference TRBV19 and TRBJ1-2, is as follows: DGGITQSPKYLFRKEGQNVTLSCEQNLNHDAMYWYRQDPGQGLRLIYYSQIVNDFQKGDIAEGYSVSREKKESFPLTVTSAQKNPTAFYLCASSSGQGVVYGYTFGSGTRLTVV.

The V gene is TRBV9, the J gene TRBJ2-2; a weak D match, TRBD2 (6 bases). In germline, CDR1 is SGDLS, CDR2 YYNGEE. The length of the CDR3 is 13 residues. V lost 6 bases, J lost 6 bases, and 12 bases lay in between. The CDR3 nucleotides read TGTGCCAGCACCGCCTCGGGGGCCGGGGAGCTGTTTTTT. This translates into CASTASGAGELFF.